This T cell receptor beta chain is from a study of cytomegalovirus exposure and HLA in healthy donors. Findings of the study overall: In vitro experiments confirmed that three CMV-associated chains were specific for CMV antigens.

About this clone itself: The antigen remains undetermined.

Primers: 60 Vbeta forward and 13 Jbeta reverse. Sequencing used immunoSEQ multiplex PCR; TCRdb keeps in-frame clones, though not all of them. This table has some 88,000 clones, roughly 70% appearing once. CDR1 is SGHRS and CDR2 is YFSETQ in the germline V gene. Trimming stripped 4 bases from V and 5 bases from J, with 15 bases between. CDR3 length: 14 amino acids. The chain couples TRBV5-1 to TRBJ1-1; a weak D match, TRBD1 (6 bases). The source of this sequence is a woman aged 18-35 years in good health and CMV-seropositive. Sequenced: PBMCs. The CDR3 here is CASSTSRGDTEAFF. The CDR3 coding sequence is TGCGCCAGCAGCACGAGCAGGGGTGATACTGAAGCTTTCTTT.